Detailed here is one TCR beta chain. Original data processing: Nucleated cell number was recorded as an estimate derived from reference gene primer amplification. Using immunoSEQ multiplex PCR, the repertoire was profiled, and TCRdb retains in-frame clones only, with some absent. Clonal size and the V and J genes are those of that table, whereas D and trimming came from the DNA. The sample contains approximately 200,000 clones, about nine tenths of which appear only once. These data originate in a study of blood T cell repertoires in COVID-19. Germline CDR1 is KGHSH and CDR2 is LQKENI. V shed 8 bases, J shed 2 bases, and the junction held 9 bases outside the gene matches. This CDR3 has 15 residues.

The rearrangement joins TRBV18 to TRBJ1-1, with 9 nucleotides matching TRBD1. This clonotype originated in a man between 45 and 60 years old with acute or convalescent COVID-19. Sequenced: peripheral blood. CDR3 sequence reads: CASTSGTGRNTEAFF. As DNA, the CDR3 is TGTGCCAGCACCTCTGGGACAGGGCGAAACACTGAAGCTTTCTTT.